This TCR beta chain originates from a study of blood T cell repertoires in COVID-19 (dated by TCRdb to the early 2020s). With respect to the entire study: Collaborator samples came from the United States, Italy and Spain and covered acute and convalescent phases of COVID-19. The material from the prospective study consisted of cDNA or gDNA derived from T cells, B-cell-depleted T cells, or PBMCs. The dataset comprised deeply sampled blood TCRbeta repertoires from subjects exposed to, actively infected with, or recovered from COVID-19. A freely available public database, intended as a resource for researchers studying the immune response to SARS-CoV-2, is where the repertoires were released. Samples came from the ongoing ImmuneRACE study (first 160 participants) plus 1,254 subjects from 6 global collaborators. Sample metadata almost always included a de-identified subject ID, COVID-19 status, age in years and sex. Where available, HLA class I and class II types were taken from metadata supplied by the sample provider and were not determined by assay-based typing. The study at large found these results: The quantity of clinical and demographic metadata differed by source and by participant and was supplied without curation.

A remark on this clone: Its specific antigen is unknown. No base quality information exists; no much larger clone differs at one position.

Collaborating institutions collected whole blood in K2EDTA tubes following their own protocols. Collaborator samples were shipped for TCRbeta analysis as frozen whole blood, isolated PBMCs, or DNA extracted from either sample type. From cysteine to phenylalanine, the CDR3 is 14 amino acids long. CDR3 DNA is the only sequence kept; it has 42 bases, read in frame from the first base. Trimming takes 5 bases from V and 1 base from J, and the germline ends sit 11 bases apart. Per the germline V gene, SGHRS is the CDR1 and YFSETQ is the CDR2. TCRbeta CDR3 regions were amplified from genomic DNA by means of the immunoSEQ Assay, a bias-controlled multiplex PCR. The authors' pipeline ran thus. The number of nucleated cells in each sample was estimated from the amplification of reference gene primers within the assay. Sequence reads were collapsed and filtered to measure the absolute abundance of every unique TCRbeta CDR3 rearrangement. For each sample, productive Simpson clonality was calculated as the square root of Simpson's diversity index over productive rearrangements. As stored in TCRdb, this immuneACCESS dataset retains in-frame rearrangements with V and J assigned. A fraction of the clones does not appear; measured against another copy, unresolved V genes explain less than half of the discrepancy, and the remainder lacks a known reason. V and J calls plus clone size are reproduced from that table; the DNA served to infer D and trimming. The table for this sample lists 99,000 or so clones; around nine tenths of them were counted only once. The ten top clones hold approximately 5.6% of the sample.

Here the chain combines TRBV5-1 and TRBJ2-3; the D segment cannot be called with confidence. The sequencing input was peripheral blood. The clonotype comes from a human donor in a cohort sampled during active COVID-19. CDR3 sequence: CASRAESRTDTQYF. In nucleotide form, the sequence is TGCGCCAGCAGAGCCGAGTCGCGCACAGATACGCAGTATTTT.